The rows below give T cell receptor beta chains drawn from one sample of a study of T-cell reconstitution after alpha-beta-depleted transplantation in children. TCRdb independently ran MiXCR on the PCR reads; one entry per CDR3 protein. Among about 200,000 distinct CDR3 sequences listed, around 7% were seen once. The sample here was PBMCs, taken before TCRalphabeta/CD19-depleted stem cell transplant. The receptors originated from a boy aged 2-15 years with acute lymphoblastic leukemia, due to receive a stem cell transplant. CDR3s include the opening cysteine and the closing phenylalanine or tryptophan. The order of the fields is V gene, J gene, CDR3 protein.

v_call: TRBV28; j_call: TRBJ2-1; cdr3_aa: CASIEGTQGPFF
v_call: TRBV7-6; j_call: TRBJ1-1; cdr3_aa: CASSSGQNTEAFF
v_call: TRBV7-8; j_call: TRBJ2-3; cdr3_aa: CASSLLPGPSTDTQYF
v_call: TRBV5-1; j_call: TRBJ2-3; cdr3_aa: CASRAGPSTDTQYF
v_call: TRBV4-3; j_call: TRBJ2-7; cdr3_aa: CASSRDSGYYEQYF
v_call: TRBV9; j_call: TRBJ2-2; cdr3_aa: CASSVEPGGFDTGELFF
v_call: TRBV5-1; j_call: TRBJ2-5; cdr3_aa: CASRSSGGAEETQYF
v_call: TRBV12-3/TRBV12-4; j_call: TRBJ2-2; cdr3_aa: CASSSVGRGNTGELFF
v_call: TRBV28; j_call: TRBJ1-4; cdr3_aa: CASTGNEKLFF
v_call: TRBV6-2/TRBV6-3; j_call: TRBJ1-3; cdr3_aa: CASVVSGLGGNTIYF
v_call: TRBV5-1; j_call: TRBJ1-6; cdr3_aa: CASSLESGQSISPITSPLHF
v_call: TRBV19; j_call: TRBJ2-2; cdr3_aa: CASSTDEAGELFF
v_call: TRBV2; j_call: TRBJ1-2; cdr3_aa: CASSEVRLGGANYGYTF
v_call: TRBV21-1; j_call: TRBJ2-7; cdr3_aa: CASSKEPGSGREFYEQYF
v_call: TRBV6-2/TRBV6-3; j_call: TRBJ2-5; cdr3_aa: CASRLAEEYQETQYF
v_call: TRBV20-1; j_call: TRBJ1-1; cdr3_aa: CSATTGGTEAFF
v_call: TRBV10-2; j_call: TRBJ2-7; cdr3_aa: CASSEPGASYEQYF
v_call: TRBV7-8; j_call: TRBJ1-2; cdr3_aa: CASSGVDGTPLGYTF
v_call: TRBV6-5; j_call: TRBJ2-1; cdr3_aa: CASSPNYMDSSYNEQFF
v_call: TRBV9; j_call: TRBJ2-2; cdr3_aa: CASRTAGELFF
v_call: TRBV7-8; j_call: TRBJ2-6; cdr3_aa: CASSQTGGSGANVLTF
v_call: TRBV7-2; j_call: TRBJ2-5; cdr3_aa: CASSRRPTGLAGGTETQYF
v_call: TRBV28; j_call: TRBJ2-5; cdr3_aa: CASSLVGWETQYF
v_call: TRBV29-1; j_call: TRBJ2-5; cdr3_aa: CSVEDWADLKETQYF
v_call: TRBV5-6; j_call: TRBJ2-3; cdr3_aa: CASSLERDRSTDTQYF
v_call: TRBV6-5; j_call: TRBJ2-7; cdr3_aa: CASSYSKGTTVYEQYF
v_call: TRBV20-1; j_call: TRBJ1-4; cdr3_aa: CSARDSQGLATNEKLFF
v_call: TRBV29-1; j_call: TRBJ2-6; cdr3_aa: CSVVGGRSGANVLTF
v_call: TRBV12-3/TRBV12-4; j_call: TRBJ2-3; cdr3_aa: CASSLRGNTQYF
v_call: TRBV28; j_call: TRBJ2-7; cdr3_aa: CASTSPRTGVYEQYF
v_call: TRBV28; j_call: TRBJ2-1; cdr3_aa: CASSLAGYEQFF
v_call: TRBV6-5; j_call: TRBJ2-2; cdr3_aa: CASSYRKPTGSVTGELFF
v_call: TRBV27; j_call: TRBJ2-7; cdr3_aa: CASSLWTGDEQYF
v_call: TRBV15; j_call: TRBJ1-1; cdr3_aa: CATSRNTLTVNTEAFF
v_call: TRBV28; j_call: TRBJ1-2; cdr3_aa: CASSSPAVGYTF
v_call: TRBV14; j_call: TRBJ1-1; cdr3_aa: CAARGSNTEAFF
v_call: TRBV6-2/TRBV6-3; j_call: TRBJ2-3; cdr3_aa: CASSPRLAGADTQYF
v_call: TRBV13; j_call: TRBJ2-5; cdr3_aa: CASSFGRDFETQYF
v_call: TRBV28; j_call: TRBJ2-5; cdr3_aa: CASSVSLEQETQYF
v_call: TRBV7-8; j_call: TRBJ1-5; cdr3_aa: CASSPRWELGAQHF
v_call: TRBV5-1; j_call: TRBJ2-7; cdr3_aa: CASSVPSAEQYF
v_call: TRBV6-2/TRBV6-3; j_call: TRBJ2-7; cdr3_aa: CASRSALAIAEQYF
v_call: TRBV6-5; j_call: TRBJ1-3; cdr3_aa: CASRATGAAGNTIYF
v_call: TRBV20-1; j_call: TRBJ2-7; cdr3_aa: CSANLLTRSEYYEQYF
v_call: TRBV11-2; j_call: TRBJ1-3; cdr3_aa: CANAAGNTIYF